This T cell receptor beta chain was identified during a study of blood T cell repertoires in COVID-19. CDR3 length: 15 amino acids. With V trimmed by 0 bases and J by 5 bases, 3 bases remained unmatched. Germline CDR1 is SGHRS and CDR2 is YFSETQ. Which cohort a participant joined came from the clinical history participants gave. In the original analysis: Reference gene primer amplification gave nucleated cell count estimates. The repertoire was sequenced with immunoSEQ multiplex PCR; TCRdb's copy has only in-frame clones and lacks some. V, J and clone size are those of that table, while D and trimming were read from the DNA. The repertoire holds about 330,000 clones, with about 90% as singletons.

The chain combines TRBV5-1 with TRBJ2-5; 11 bases match TRBD2. The source of this sequence is a woman aged 25 to 39 who had recovered from COVID-19. Sequencing used PBMCs or T cells enriched from blood (not recorded which). CDR3 sequence: CASSLGLAGIETQYF. CDR3 bases: TGCGCCAGCAGCTTGGGACTAGCGGGGATTGAGACCCAGTACTTC. The full variable domain, in which reference TRBV5-1 and TRBJ2-5 provide the parts outside the CDR3, is KAGVTQTPRYLIKTRGQQVTLSCSPISGHRSVSWYQQTPGQGLQFLFEYFSETQRNKGNFPGRFSGRQFSNSRSEMNVSTLELGDSALYLCASSLGLAGIETQYFGPGTRLLVL.